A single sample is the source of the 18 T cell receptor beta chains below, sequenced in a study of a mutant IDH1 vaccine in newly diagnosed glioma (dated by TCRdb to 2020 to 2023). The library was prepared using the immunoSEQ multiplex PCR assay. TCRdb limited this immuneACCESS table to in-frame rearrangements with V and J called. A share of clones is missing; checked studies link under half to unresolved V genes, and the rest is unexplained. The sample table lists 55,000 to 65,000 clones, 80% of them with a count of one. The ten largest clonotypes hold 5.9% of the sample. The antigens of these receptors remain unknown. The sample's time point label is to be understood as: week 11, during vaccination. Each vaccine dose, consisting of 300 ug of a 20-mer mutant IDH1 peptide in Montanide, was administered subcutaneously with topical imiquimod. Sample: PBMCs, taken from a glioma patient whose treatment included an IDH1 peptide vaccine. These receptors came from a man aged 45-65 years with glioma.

The DNA for the CDR3 is TGTGCCAGCAGCTTTACAGGCCGGCTCTATGGCTACACCTTC. It yields the protein CASSFTGRLYGYTF. The rearrangement links TRBV13 to TRBJ1-2, with D possibly being TRBD1 (5 bases). V was shortened by 3 bases and J by 4 bases, with 12 bases between the two germline ends. The CDR3 is 14 residues long. Germline V gives CDR1 PRHDT, CDR2 FYEKMQ (reference sequence).

The CDR3 coding sequence is TGTGCCAGCGTGTCTTGGGTGAGCAATGAGCAGTTCTTC. Its translation: CASVSWVSNEQFF. This chain connects TRBV19 to TRBJ2-1, with D uncertain. Germline-derived CDR1 and CDR2 are LNHDA and SQIVND (reference sequence). CDR3 size: 13 residues. Trimming took off 9 bases at V and 6 bases at J, with 15 bases between the two ends.

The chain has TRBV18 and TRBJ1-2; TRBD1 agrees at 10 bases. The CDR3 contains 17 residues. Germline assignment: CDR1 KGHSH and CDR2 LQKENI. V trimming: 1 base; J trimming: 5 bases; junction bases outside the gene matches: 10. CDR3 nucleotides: TGTGCCAGCTCACCACAACGACCCGGGACAGGGGAATATGGCTACACCTTC. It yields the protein CASSPQRPGTGEYGYTF.

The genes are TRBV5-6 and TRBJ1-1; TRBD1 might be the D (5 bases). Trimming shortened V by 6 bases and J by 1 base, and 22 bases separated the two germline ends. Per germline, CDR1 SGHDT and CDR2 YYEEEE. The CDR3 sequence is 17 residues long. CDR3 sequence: CASTLGPGGVGNTEAFF. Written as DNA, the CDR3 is TGTGCCAGCACCTTAGGGCCCGGGGGGGTAGGGAACACTGAAGCTTTCTTT.

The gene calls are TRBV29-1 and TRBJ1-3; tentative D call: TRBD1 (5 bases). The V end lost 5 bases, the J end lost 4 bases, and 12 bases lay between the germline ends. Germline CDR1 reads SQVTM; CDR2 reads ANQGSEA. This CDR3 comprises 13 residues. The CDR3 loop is CSVRSQGGNTIYF. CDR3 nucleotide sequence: TGCAGCGTTCGGAGCCAGGGAGGAAACACCATATATTTT. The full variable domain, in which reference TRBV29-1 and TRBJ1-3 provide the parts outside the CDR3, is SAVISQKPSRDICQRGTSLTIQCQVDSQVTMMFWYRQQPGQSLTLIATANQGSEATYESGFVIDKFPISRPNLTFSTLTVSNMSPEDSSIYLCSVRSQGGNTIYFGEGSWLTVV.

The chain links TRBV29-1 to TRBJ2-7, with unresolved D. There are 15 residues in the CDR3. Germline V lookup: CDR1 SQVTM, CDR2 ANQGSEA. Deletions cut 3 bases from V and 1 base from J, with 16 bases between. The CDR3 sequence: CSVELPETSSYEQYF. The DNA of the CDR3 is TGCAGCGTTGAGCTCCCTGAAACGTCTTCCTACGAGCAGTACTTC.

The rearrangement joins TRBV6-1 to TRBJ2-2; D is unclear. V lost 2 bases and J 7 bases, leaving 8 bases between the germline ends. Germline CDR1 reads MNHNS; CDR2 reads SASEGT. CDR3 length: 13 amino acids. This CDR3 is CASSETQRGELFF. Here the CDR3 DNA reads TGTGCCAGCAGTGAAACTCAGCGCGGGGAGCTGTTTTTT.

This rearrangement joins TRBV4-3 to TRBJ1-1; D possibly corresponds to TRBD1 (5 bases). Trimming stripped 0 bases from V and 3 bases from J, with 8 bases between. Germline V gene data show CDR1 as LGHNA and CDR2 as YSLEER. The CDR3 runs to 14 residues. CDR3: CASSQEGRYTEAFF. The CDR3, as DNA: TGCGCCAGCAGCCAAGAGGGACGGTACACTGAAGCTTTCTTT.

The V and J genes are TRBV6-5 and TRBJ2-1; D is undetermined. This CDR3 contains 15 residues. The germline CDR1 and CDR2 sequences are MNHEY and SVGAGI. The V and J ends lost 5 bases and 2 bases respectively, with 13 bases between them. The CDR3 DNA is TGTGCCAGCAGTCCCTTCTGGGGAACCTACAATGAGCAGTTCTTC. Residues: CASSPFWGTYNEQFF.

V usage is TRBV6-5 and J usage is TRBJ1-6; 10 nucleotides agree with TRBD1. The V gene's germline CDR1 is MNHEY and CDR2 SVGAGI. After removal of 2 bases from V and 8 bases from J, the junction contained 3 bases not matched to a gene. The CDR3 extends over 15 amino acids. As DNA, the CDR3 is TGTGCCAGCAGTTACAGTGGACAGGGGGATTCACCCCTCCACTTT. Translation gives CASSYSGQGDSPLHF.

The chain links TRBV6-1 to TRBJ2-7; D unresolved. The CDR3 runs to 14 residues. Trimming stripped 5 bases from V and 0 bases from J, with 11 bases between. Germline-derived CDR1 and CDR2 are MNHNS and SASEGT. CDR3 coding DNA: TGTGCCAGCAGTTGGCACCGAGCCTCCTACGAGCAGTACTTC. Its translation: CASSWHRASYEQYF.

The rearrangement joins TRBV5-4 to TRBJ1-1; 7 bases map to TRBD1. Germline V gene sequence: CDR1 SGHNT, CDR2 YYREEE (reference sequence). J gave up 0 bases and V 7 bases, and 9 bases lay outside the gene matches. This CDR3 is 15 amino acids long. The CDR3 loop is CASFSGGTVNTEAFF. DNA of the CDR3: TGTGCCAGCTTCTCAGGGGGGACCGTGAACACTGAAGCTTTCTTT. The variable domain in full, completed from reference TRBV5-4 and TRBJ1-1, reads ETGVTQSPTHLIKTRGQQVTLRCSSQSGHNTVSWYQQALGQGPQFIFQYYREEENGRGNFPPRFSGLQFPNYSSELNVNALELDDSALYLCASFSGGTVNTEAFFGQGTRLTVV.

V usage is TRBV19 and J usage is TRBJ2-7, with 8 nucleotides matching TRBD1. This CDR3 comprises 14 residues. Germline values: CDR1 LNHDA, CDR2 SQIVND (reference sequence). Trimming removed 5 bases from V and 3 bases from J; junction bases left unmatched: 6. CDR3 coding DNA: TGTGCCAGTAGTCCCATGGGACAGGTCTACGAGCAGTACTTC. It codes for CASSPMGQVYEQYF.

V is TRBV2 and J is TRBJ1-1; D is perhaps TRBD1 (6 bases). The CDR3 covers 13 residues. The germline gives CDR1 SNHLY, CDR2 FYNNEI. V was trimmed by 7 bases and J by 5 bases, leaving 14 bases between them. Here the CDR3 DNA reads TGTGCCAGCACGGGGGCGGCGAAGACTGAAGCTTTCTTT. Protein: CASTGAAKTEAFF. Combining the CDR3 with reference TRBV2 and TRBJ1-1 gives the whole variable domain EPEVTQTPSHQVTQMGQEVILRCVPISNHLYFYWYRQILGQKVEFLVSFYNNEISEKSEIFDDQFSVERPDGSNFTLKIRSTKLEDSAMYFCASTGAAKTEAFFGQGTRLTVV.

The CDR3 spells CASSPVVLTNTGELFF. CDR3 coding DNA: TGTGCCAGCTCACCAGTAGTTCTTACGAACACCGGGGAGCTGTTTTTT. This sequence joins TRBV18 and TRBJ2-2; D gene unclear. In germline, CDR1 is KGHSH, CDR2 LQKENI. CDR3 size: 16 residues. V was cut by 2 bases and J by 0 bases, with 10 bases left in between.

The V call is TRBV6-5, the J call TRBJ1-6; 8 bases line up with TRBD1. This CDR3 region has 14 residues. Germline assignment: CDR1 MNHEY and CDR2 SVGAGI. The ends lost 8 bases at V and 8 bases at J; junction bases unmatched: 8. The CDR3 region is CASGQGQGDSPLHF. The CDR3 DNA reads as TGTGCCAGCGGGCAAGGACAGGGAGATTCACCCCTCCACTTT.

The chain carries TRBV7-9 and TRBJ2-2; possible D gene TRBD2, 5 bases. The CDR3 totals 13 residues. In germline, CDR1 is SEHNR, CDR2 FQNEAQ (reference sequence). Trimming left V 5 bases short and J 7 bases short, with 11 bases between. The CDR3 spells CASSRTEGGELFF. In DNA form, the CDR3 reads TGTGCCAGCAGCCGGACCGAGGGCGGGGAGCTGTTTTTT. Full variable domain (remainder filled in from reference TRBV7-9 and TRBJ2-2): DTGVSQNPRHKITKRGQNVTFRCDPISEHNRLYWYRQTLGQGPEFLTYFQNEAQLEKSRLLSDRFSAERPKGSFSTLEIQRTEQGDSAMYLCASSRTEGGELFFGEGSRLTVL.

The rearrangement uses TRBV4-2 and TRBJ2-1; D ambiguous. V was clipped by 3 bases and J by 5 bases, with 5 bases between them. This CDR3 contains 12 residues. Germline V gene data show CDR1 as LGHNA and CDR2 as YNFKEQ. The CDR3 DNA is TGTGCCAGCAGCCATGAGAACAATGAGCAGTTCTTC. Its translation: CASSHENNEQFF.